These T cell receptor beta chains were read from a single sample in a study of vaccination and CD4 T cells after COVID-19. MiXCR, applied by TCRdb to the PCR reads, yields one record per CDR3 protein. The sample includes more than 20,000 distinct CDR3 sequences, more than 35% seen only once; the top ten take roughly 5.6%. Their antigens remain unidentified. Source: CD4+ T cells from blood, cultured in vitro, taken about 7 months after SARS-CoV-2 vaccination. Receptors were obtained from a human donor who had recovered from COVID-19. The CDR3 runs from the conserved cysteine through the conserved F or W. A D gene is named only where the DNA matches it firmly. Not every row has a clone size; where given, it reads once, few, many or a size class.

D gene: TRBD2
V gene: TRBV7-3
clone size: NA
J gene: TRBJ2-1
CDR3 protein: CASSHSGRGSYNEQFF
CDR3 DNA: TGTGCCAGCAGCCATAGCGGGAGAGGCTCCTACAATGAGCAGTTCTTC

D gene: NA
V gene: TRBV20-1
clone size: few
J gene: TRBJ2-7
CDR3 protein: CSARDLAREFYEQYF
CDR3 DNA: TGCAGTGCTAGAGATCTAGCCAGGGAGTTCTACGAGCAGTACTTC

D gene: NA
V gene: TRBV20-1
clone size: few
J gene: TRBJ1-2
CDR3 protein: CSARDRLRGARDYGYTF
CDR3 DNA: TGCAGTGCTAGAGACCGATTACGGGGGGCGCGCGACTATGGCTACACCTTC

D gene: TRBD1
V gene: TRBV4-2
clone size: NA
J gene: TRBJ1-2
CDR3 protein: CASSQDTTGGAHYGYTF
CDR3 DNA: TGTGCCAGCAGCCAAGATACGACAGGGGGCGCGCACTATGGCTACACCTTC

D gene: TRBD1
V gene: TRBV5-4
clone size: NA
J gene: TRBJ2-5
CDR3 protein: CASSSGQRQETQYF
CDR3 DNA: TGTGCCAGCAGCTCGGGACAGCGGCAAGAGACCCAGTACTTC

D gene: NA
V gene: TRBV6-2/TRBV6-3
clone size: NA
J gene: TRBJ2-1
CDR3 protein: CASRQTASVRNEQFF
CDR3 DNA: TGTGCCAGCAGACAGACAGCGTCCGTTAGAAATGAGCAGTTCTTC

D gene: NA
V gene: TRBV20-1
clone size: NA
J gene: TRBJ2-7
CDR3 protein: CSAQLRQGAHEQYF
CDR3 DNA: TGCAGTGCCCAACTCCGGCAGGGAGCCCACGAGCAGTACTTC

D gene: NA
V gene: TRBV21-1
clone size: NA
J gene: TRBJ1-6
CDR3 protein: CASRRCPGGRAESPLHF
CDR3 DNA: TGTGCCAGCAGGCGGTGCCCCGGCGGGCGGGCAGAGTCACCCCTCCACTTT

D gene: TRBD2
V gene: TRBV15
clone size: NA
J gene: TRBJ2-5
CDR3 protein: CATSRDLAGTQETQYF
CDR3 DNA: TGTGCCACCAGCAGAGACTTAGCGGGGACCCAAGAGACCCAGTACTTC

D gene: TRBD2
V gene: TRBV19
clone size: NA
J gene: TRBJ2-7
CDR3 protein: CASSPRGDLAGNSEQYF
CDR3 DNA: TGTGCCAGTAGTCCCCGGGGCGATCTAGCGGGTAATTCCGAGCAGTACTTC

D gene: TRBD2
V gene: TRBV7-3
clone size: NA
J gene: TRBJ2-5
CDR3 protein: CASSSGGPGETQYF
CDR3 DNA: TGTGCCAGCAGCTCGGGAGGGCCGGGGGAGACCCAGTACTTC

D gene: TRBD2
V gene: TRBV29-1
clone size: NA
J gene: TRBJ2-5
CDR3 protein: CSVESFPSGSETQYF
CDR3 DNA: TGCAGCGTTGAAAGTTTCCCTAGCGGGAGTGAGACCCAGTACTTC

D gene: NA
V gene: TRBV7-8
clone size: NA
J gene: TRBJ1-5
CDR3 protein: CASSLVVSNQPQHF
CDR3 DNA: TGTGCCAGCAGCTTAGTTGTTAGCAATCAGCCCCAGCATTTT

D gene: NA
V gene: TRBV12-3/TRBV12-4
clone size: NA
J gene: TRBJ2-7
CDR3 protein: CASSSVGTVYEQYF
CDR3 DNA: TGTGCCAGCAGTTCCGTCGGGACGGTGTACGAGCAGTACTTC

D gene: TRBD1
V gene: TRBV20-1
clone size: NA
J gene: TRBJ1-2
CDR3 protein: CSASRTGPYGYTF
CDR3 DNA: TGCAGTGCTAGTCGGACAGGACCCTATGGCTACACCTTC

D gene: NA
V gene: TRBV2
clone size: NA
J gene: TRBJ2-5
CDR3 protein: CASSRAEIGTQYF
CDR3 DNA: TGTGCCAGCAGTCGGGCGGAAATAGGGACCCAGTACTTC

D gene: NA
V gene: TRBV9
clone size: NA
J gene: TRBJ2-5
CDR3 protein: CASTTGPTQETQYF
CDR3 DNA: TGTGCCAGCACCACGGGACCAACCCAAGAGACCCAGTACTTC

D gene: NA
V gene: TRBV7-3
clone size: medium-sized
J gene: TRBJ2-5
CDR3 protein: CASSLSGIGVETQYF
CDR3 DNA: TGTGCCAGCAGCTTAAGTGGGATCGGGGTAGAGACCCAGTACTTC

D gene: NA
V gene: TRBV28
clone size: NA
J gene: TRBJ2-1
CDR3 protein: CAISRVSYNEQFF
CDR3 DNA: TGTGCCATCTCGAGGGTCTCCTACAATGAGCAGTTCTTC

D gene: TRBD1
V gene: TRBV5-1
clone size: once
J gene: TRBJ2-7
CDR3 protein: CASSFTGQGYEQYF
CDR3 DNA: TGCGCCAGCAGCTTCACGGGACAGGGCTACGAGCAGTACTTC

D gene: TRBD1
V gene: TRBV4-2
clone size: NA
J gene: TRBJ1-1
CDR3 protein: CASSQRQGNTEAFF
CDR3 DNA: TGTGCCAGCAGCCAACGACAGGGGAACACTGAAGCTTTCTTT

D gene: NA
V gene: TRBV20-1
clone size: NA
J gene: TRBJ1-6
CDR3 protein: CSAGEFTYNSPLHF
CDR3 DNA: TGCAGTGCAGGGGAGTTCACCTATAATTCACCCCTCCACTTT

D gene: NA
V gene: TRBV19
clone size: NA
J gene: TRBJ2-5
CDR3 protein: CASSTGLGGTQYF
CDR3 DNA: TGTGCCAGTAGTACCGGATTGGGGGGGACCCAGTACTTC

D gene: NA
V gene: TRBV7-3
clone size: few
J gene: TRBJ1-1
CDR3 protein: CASSLMGVNTEAFF
CDR3 DNA: TGTGCCAGCAGCTTAATGGGGGTGAACACTGAAGCTTTCTTT

D gene: NA
V gene: TRBV2
clone size: NA
J gene: TRBJ1-2
CDR3 protein: CASRRQAYGYTF
CDR3 DNA: TGTGCCAGCAGGAGACAGGCCTATGGCTACACCTTC

D gene: TRBD2
V gene: TRBV6-2/TRBV6-3
clone size: once
J gene: TRBJ2-2
CDR3 protein: CASRGLAVTGELFF
CDR3 DNA: TGTGCCAGCAGGGGACTAGCGGTAACCGGGGAGCTGTTTTTT